This TCR beta chain was found in a study of blood T cell repertoires in COVID-19. Across the study: The United States, Italy and Spain provided the acute and convalescent COVID-19 samples. Sources were T cells, B-cell-depleted T cells, or PBMCs; the material itself was cDNA or gDNA.

Trimming shortened V by 0 bases and J by 0 bases, and 3 bases separated the two germline ends. This CDR3 is 12 amino acids long. Germline V lookup: CDR1 GTSNPN, CDR2 SVGIG (reference sequence). Patients in Seattle were enrolled during active infection, then followed longitudinally. Original processing methods: By means of reference gene primer amplification, nucleated cell counts were estimated. Some clones are missing from TCRdb's copy, which holds only in-frame ones; the method was immunoSEQ multiplex PCR. The V and J calls and clone size are taken from that table; D and trimming were inferred from the DNA. Of roughly 100,000 clones in the sample, roughly 91% are singletons; the top ten hold over 5.5%.

This chain links TRBV30 with TRBJ2-7; D gene ambiguous. The receptor's source is a man aged 18 to 29 with COVID-19, enrolled during active disease. The sample taken for sequencing was peripheral blood. CDR3 sequence: CAWSVASYEQYF. CDR3 coding DNA: TGTGCCTGGAGTGTAGCCTCCTACGAGCAGTACTTC.